This TCR beta chain was recovered during a study of T cells in Graves' hyperthyroidism and ophthalmopathy. This clonotype came up many times. Its antigen is unidentified. PBMCs came from over 8.5 ml fresh peripheral blood. RNA transcripts were the template for amplifying TCR beta CDR3 regions. A first-round RT-PCR of the TCR CDR3 used the HTBI primer set. TCRdb ran MiXCR on the multiplex PCR reads and lists one entry per CDR3 protein. The table records approximately 520,000 distinct CDR3 sequences, roughly 20% of them present only once. Findings of the study overall: Ophthalmopathy was told apart from stable hyperthyroidism by a 13 V-J model.

Germline values: CDR1 LNHDA, CDR2 SQIVND (reference sequence). Losses at the gene ends were 3 bases for V and 3 bases for J; bases not matched to a gene: 2. The CDR3 has 13 amino acids. The sequencing input was blood. The V and J genes are TRBV19 and TRBJ2-7; 7 bases are a match to TRBD1. The receptor was isolated from a man younger than 30 with Graves' hyperthyroidism. CDR3 sequence reads: CASSMGTDYEQYF. The CDR3 DNA is TGTGCCAGTAGTATGGGGACAGACTACGAGCAGTACTTC.